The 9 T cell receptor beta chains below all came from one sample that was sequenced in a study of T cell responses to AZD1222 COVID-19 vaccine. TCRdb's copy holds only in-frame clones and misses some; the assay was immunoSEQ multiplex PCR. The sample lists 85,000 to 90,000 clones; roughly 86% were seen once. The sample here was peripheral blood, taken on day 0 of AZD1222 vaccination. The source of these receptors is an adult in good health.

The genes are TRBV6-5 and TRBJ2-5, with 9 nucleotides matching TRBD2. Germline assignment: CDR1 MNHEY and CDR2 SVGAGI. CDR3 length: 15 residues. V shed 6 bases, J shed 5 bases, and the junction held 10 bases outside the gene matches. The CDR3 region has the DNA TGTGCCAGCAGATATAGCGGGAGCGGTTTGGAGACCCAGTACTTC. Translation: CASRYSGSGLETQYF.

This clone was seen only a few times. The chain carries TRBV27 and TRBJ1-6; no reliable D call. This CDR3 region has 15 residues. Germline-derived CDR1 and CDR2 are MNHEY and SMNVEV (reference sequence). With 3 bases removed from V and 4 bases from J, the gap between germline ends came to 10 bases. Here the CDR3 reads CASSLTAQYNSPLHF. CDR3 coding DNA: TGTGCCAGCAGTTTGACGGCTCAGTATAATTCACCCCTCCACTTT.

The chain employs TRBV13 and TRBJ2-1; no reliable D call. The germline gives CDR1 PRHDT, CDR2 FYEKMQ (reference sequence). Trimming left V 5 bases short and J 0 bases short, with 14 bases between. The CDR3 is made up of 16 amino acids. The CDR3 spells CASSTTETSSYNEQFF. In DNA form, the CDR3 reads TGTGCCAGCAGCACTACAGAAACCAGCTCCTACAATGAGCAGTTCTTC.

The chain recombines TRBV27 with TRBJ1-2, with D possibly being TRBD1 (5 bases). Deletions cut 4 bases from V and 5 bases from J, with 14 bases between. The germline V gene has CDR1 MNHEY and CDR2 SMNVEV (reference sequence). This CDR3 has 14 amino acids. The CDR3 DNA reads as TGTGCCAGCAGTTCGGACACGGTCCTATATGGCTACACCTTC. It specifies CASSSDTVLYGYTF.

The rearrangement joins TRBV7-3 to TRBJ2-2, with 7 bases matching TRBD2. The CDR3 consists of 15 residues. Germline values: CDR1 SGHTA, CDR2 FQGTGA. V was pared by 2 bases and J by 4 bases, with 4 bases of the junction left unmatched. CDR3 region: CASSLLADLTGELFF. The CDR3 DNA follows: TGTGCCAGCAGCTTACTAGCGGACCTCACCGGGGAGCTGTTTTTT.

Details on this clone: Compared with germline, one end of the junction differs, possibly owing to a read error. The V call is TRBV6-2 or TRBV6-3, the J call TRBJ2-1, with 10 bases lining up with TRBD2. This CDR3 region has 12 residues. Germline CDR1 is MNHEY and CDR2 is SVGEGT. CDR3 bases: TGTGCCAGCAGTTCCAGCGGGAGGGCGGGGGTCTTC. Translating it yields CASSSSGRAGVF.

CDR3 nucleotides: TGTGCCAGCAGCCAAGATTGGCTCGCGAACACCGGGGAGCTGTTTTTT. As protein: CASSQDWLANTGELFF. This chain uses TRBV14 with TRBJ2-2; D not certain. Trimming shortened V by 0 bases and J by 0 bases, and 8 bases separated the two germline ends. Germline V lookup: CDR1 SGHDN, CDR2 FVKESK. The CDR3 has 16 residues.

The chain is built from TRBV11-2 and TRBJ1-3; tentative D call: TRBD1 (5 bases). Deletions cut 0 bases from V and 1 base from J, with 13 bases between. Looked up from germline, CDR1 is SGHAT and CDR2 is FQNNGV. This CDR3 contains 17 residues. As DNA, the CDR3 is TGTGCCAGCAGCTTAGATCTGCAGGGAGGATCTGGAAACACCATATATTTT. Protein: CASSLDLQGGSGNTIYF.

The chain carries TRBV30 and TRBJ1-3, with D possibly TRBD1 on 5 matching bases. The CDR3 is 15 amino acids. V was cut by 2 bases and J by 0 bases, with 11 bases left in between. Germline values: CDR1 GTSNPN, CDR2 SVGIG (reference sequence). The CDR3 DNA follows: TGTGCCTGGAGTATAGGACACTACTCTGGAAACACCATATATTTT. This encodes CAWSIGHYSGNTIYF. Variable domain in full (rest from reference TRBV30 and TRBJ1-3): SQTIHQWPATLVQPVGSPLSLECTVEGTSNPNLYWYRQAAGRGLQLLFYSVGIGQISSEVPQNLSASRPQDRQFILSSKKLLLSDSGFYLCAWSIGHYSGNTIYFGEGSWLTVV.